This entry is about one T cell receptor beta chain. These data are taken from a study of beta chain features in type 1 diabetes. Study in general: No patient-donor differences in age, gender, total cells or subset yield. Sorted cells from all samples, numbering 107,917,701, were examined.

As every portion of the isolated RNA was reverse transcribed, the sequencing read expressed TCRB transcripts. The table came from immunoSEQ multiplex PCR; TCRdb's copy has only in-frame clones and leaves some out. The table has about 360,000 clones, roughly 12% seen once. Material: naive CD4+ T cells from blood. This receptor was identified in a man between 18 and 29 years old in good health.

This CDR3 is CASSPGTGAPDYGYTF. The DNA for the CDR3 is TGTGCCAGCAGCCCCGGGACAGGGGCACCTGACTATGGCTACACCTTC. J is TRBJ1-2 and V is TRBV5-6, with TRBD1 matching 10 bases. J gave up 3 bases and V 4 bases, and 9 bases lay outside the gene matches. The CDR3 totals 16 residues. In germline, CDR1 is SGHDT, CDR2 YYEEEE.